The next 3 T cell receptor beta chains were all read from a single sample in a study of CXCR3-negative and CXCR3-positive naive CD8 T cells. Study-wide findings and caveats: TRB CDR3s of CXCR3-positive naive cells were more hydrophobic than those of CXCR3-negative naive cells.

These TCRs are of unknown antigen specificity. cDNA libraries for TRB were generated by 5' RACE incorporating UMI labels. TCRdb reanalyzed the 5' RACE reads and collapses them to one entry per CDR3 protein, without DNA. The ten top clones account for about 0.3%, within a sample of 150,000 or so distinct CDR3 sequences. Sequencing was done on a sample of naive CXCR3+ CD8+ T cells from blood. As for subset: CD45RO-CCR7+CD27+CD95- naive CD8+ T cells expressing CXCR3 (TNR3+). The receptors here all came from a human donor in good health. Some clones in this sample may be carry-over from other donors' samples.

The chain joins TRBV19 to TRBJ2-3; TCRdb outputs TRBD2, but without DNA this stays unchecked. The germline CDR1 and CDR2 sequences are LNHDA and SQIVND (reference sequence). The CDR3 consists of 16 residues. The CDR3 spells CASSTRLAGATDTQYF.

The chain has TRBV28 and TRBJ1-2; TCRdb's D call of TRBD1 is untestable without DNA. The CDR3 contains 14 residues. Germline values: CDR1 MDHEN, CDR2 SYDVKM. The chain's CDR3 is CASSFPGTGNGYTF.

The genes are TRBV5-1 and TRBJ2-7. Germline-derived CDR1 and CDR2 are SGHRS and YFSETQ. This CDR3 is built from 13 residues. The CDR3 protein is CASSFFRENEQYF.